The following is a T cell receptor beta chain sequence with its context. Time point specified: week 3, after first cycle of checkpoint inhibitor. V lost 4 bases to trimming and J lost 6 bases; unmatched junction nucleotides: 8. The CDR3 totals 14 residues. Looked up from germline, CDR1 is SGHRS and CDR2 is YFSETQ. The sample is drawn from a study of blood T cell dynamics during melanoma immunotherapy. Study details: Patients with metastatic melanoma got pembrolizumab or nivolumab-ipilimumab as first-line care.

The repertoire was sequenced with immunoSEQ multiplex PCR; TCRdb's copy has only in-frame clones and lacks some. The data show roughly 7,000 clones, roughly 84% seen once. Sequenced here: blood, sampled from a patient treated with checkpoint blockade. The receptor was derived from a human donor with melanoma. Some clones in this sample may be carry-over from other donors' samples. This chain joins TRBV5-1 and TRBJ2-5; 8 bases are shared with TRBD2. CDR3 nucleotide sequence: TGCGCCAGCAGCCCCGGGGGGGATTTGAAGACCCAGTACTTC. This sequence encodes CASSPGGDLKTQYF.